The 2 T cell receptor beta chains presented below share a single source sample, sequenced in a study of shared clonotypes between healthy human individuals. The table came from immunoSEQ multiplex PCR; TCRdb's copy has only in-frame clones and leaves some out. The sample lists about 2.4 million clones, 80% to 95% occurring once. What was sequenced was naive CD4+ T cells from PBMCs. Subset of the sample: CD45RA+ positively selected. The receptors stem from a man between 18 and 35 years old in good health. Some clones in this sample may be carry-over from other donors' samples.

The rearrangement links TRBV5-4 to TRBJ1-1; TRBD1 matches 7 bases. V was clipped by 0 bases and J by 3 bases; unmatched bases: 8. The germline CDR1 and CDR2 sequences are SGHNT and YYREEE (reference sequence). CDR3 size: 16 residues. The CDR3 DNA reads as TGTGCCAGCAGCTTGGGGTCGGGGACAGTGGACACTGAAGCTTTCTTT. The encoded protein is CASSLGSGTVDTEAFF.

V is TRBV5-1 and J is TRBJ2-5; 8 bases align to TRBD1. V lost 5 bases and J lost 5; bases outside the gene matches: 8. Germline V lookup: CDR1 SGHRS, CDR2 YFSETQ. The CDR3 runs 14 residues. For the CDR3, the DNA is TGCGCCAGCAGATTGCCAGGGGGCGGGGAGACCCAGTACTTC. Residues: CASRLPGGGETQYF.